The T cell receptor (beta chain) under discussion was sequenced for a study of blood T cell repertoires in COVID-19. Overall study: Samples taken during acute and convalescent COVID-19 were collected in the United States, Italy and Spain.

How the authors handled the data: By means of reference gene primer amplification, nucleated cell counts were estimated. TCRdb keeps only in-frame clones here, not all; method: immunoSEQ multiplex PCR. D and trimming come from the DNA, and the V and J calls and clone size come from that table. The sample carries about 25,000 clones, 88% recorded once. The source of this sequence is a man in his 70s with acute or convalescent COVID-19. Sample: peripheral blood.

The CDR3 DNA sequence: TGTGCCAGCAGCTTCTTTAGCAATCAGCCCCAGCATTTT. It specifies CASSFFSNQPQHF. This chain connects TRBV7-8 to TRBJ1-5; no definite D call. The length of the CDR3 is 13 residues. Germline CDR1 reads SGHVS; CDR2 reads FQNEAQ. The germline V and J ends were trimmed by 3 bases and 0 bases, with 3 bases remaining between them.